The 14 T cell receptor beta chains below all came from one sample that was sequenced in a study of high-grade serous ovarian cancer treatment subgroups. The tumor samples were collected prior to definitive surgery or chemotherapy. Assay used: immunoSEQ multiplex PCR; TCRdb lists only in-frame clones, some missing. The table records 9,500 to 15,000 clones, over 75% of them present only once. The sample taken for sequencing was tumor tissue. Receptor source: a human donor with high-grade serous ovarian cancer.

This clone was seen more than once but under ten times. The chain carries TRBV27 and TRBJ1-1; no definite D call. Trimming pared 3 bases from V and 5 bases from J, leaving 13 bases between. The CDR3 runs 14 residues. Germline CDR1 MNHEY, CDR2 SMNVEV (reference sequence). The CDR3 DNA reads TGTGCCAGCAGTTTCCGGGGAGGGCGTACTGAAGCTTTCTTT. Translating gives CASSFRGGRTEAFF.

The chain combines TRBV5-1 with TRBJ1-6, with 9 bases identical to TRBD1. The V and J ends lost 3 bases and 7 bases, in that order; junction bases with no gene match: 8. The CDR3 is made up of 16 amino acids. The germline gives CDR1 SGHRS, CDR2 YFSETQ. The CDR3 here is CASSSDPGQGNSPLHF. The CDR3, as DNA: TGCGCCAGCAGCTCGGACCCGGGACAGGGCAATTCACCCCTCCACTTT.

J is TRBJ1-3 and V is TRBV2; no clear D. V was pared by 8 bases and J by 0 bases, with 17 bases between. Per the germline V gene, CDR1 is SNHLY and CDR2 is FYNNEI. The CDR3 has 16 amino acids. The DNA for the CDR3 is TGTGCCAGCTCCCCAGATGTAACCAGCTCTGGAAACACCATATATTTT. This encodes CASSPDVTSSGNTIYF.

The chain carries TRBV11-2 and TRBJ2-7; a weak D match, TRBD1 (5 bases). This CDR3 spans 13 amino acids. Trimming stripped 1 base from V and 2 bases from J, with 6 bases between. The germline V gene encodes CDR1 SGHAT and CDR2 FQNNGV. CDR3: CASSLAGPYEQYF. The CDR3 DNA follows: TGTGCCAGCAGCTTAGCAGGGCCCTACGAGCAGTACTTC. Full variable domain (rest looked up from reference TRBV11-2 and TRBJ2-7): EAGVAQSPRYKIIEKRQSVAFWCNPISGHATLYWYQQILGQGPKLLIQFQNNGVVDDSQLPKDRFSAERLKGVDSTLKIQPAKLEDSAVYLCASSLAGPYEQYFGPGTRLTVT.

This rearrangement joins TRBV7-6 to TRBJ1-2; D gene uncertain. Trimming cost V 0 bases and J 7 bases, with 15 bases left between them. This CDR3 is 15 amino acids long. Per the germline V gene, CDR1 is SGHVS and CDR2 is FNYEAQ. This CDR3 is CASSLAPKSPGGYTF. Here the CDR3 DNA reads TGTGCCAGCAGCTTAGCCCCCAAGAGCCCCGGTGGCTACACCTTC.

The rearrangement links TRBV7-2 to TRBJ1-2; 7 nucleotides line up with TRBD1. This CDR3 comprises 13 residues. V was pared by 4 bases and J by 8 bases, with 7 bases of the junction left unmatched. In germline, CDR1 is SGHTA, CDR2 FQGNSA. The CDR3 DNA reads as TGTGCCAGCAGCTCCGCAGGGGGGTACGGCTACACCTTC. Encoded protein: CASSSAGGYGYTF. The full variable domain, completed using reference TRBV7-2 and TRBJ1-2, is GAGVSQSPSNKVTEKGKDVELRCDPISGHTALYWYRQSLGQGLEFLIYFQGNSAPDKSGLPSDRFSAERTGGSVSTLTIQRTQQEDSAVYLCASSSAGGYGYTFGSGTRLTVV.

A remark on this clone: The junction and the germline gene differ at one end; a read error may be behind it. The chain employs TRBV6-1 and TRBJ2-1, with D possibly being TRBD1 or TRBD2 (6 bases each). Germline V gene data show CDR1 as MNHNS and CDR2 as SASEGT. This CDR3 spans 13 amino acids. This CDR3 reads CASWDWGANGQFF. The CDR3 region has the DNA TGTGCCAGCTGGGACTGGGGGGCCAATGGGCAGTTCTTC.

CDR3 loop: CASSLRTGGIANTGELFF. CDR3 nucleotides: TGTGCCAGCAGCTTAAGGACAGGGGGTATCGCGAACACCGGGGAGCTGTTTTTT. The chain recombines TRBV7-8 with TRBJ2-2, with TRBD1 matching over 10 bases. This CDR3 is built from 18 residues. Germline V lookup: CDR1 SGHVS, CDR2 FQNEAQ. Trimming at V came to 2 bases and at J to 0 bases, leaving 6 bases not matched to a gene. The whole variable domain, remainder taken from reference TRBV7-8 and TRBJ2-2, is GAGVSQSPRYKVAKRGQDVALRCDPISGHVSLFWYQQALGQGPEFLTYFQNEAQLDKSGLPSDRFFAERPEGSVSTLKIQRTQQEDSAVYLCASSLRTGGIANTGELFFGEGSRLTVL.

This clone was observed once. This rearrangement joins TRBV6-1 to TRBJ2-3, with TRBD2 matching 9 bases. J gave up 5 bases and V 3 bases, and 9 bases lay outside the gene matches. This CDR3 is built from 16 residues. CDR1 and CDR2 (germline): MNHNS, SASEGT. The CDR3 here is CASSDGGRGGLDTQYF. For the CDR3, the DNA is TGTGCCAGCAGTGATGGTGGGCGGGGGGGCTTAGATACGCAGTATTTT.

V is TRBV5-4 and J is TRBJ1-6; D ambiguous. Germline CDR1 SGHNT, CDR2 YYREEE (reference sequence). The CDR3 extends over 14 amino acids. With 2 bases removed from V and 5 bases from J, the gap between germline ends came to 8 bases. Here the CDR3 reads CASSFDGNNSPLHF. In DNA, the CDR3 is TGTGCCAGCAGCTTCGACGGAAATAATTCACCCCTCCACTTT.

This chain links TRBV29-1 with TRBJ2-3; a possible D gene is TRBD1 (5 bases). Trimming took 3 bases from V and 1 from J, leaving 11 bases between them. Per germline, CDR1 SQVTM and CDR2 ANQGSEA. This CDR3 contains 14 residues. For the CDR3, the DNA is TGCAGCGTTGACCGCCAGGGTGGCACAGATACGCAGTATTTT. It specifies CSVDRQGGTDTQYF.

This clone has only one observation. This chain uses TRBV20-1 with TRBJ2-1, with a weak D call TRBD1 (6 bases). In germline, CDR1 is DFQATT, CDR2 SNEGSKA (reference sequence). The CDR3 spans 11 residues. V was trimmed by 5 bases and J by 9 bases, leaving 11 bases between them. CDR3 sequence reads: CSAVNRVEQFF. DNA for the CDR3: TGCAGTGCTGTCAACAGGGTTGAGCAGTTCTTC.

The rearrangement uses TRBV5-8 and TRBJ1-5, with D uncertain. V lost 0 bases and J 3 bases, leaving 10 bases between the germline ends. CDR3 length: 15 residues. Germline V gene data show CDR1 as SGHTS and CDR2 as YDEGEE. CDR3 protein: CASSLGDISNQPQHF. In nucleotides, the CDR3 is TGTGCCAGCAGCTTGGGAGACATCTCCAATCAGCCCCAGCATTTT.

The J gene is TRBJ2-2, the V gene TRBV2; 8 bases agree with TRBD1. CDR3 length equals 15 residues. CDR1 is SNHLY and CDR2 is FYNNEI in the germline V gene. J gave up 1 base and V 4 bases, and 2 bases lay outside the gene matches. CDR3 sequence (DNA): TGTGCCAGCAGTGGGGGACAGGTGAACACCGGGGAGCTGTTTTTT. Protein sequence: CASSGGQVNTGELFF.